The rows below give T cell receptor beta chains drawn from one sample of a study of cytomegalovirus exposure and HLA in healthy donors. Repertoires were generated with immunoSEQ multiplex PCR, while TCRdb's copy carries only in-frame clones and drops some. The data show 150,000 to 200,000 clones, more than 70% seen once. The sequencing input was PBMCs. Source of these receptors: a woman aged 40 to 50 in good health and CMV-seronegative. Both conserved end residues are part of each CDR3. Fields, in order: J gene, V gene, CDR3 protein.

>TRBJ2-2|TRBV7-9
CASSLSAGGGELFF
>TRBJ1-2|TRBV9
CASSVQGGGYGYTF
>TRBJ2-5|TRBV6-6
CASSSTGTVNQETQYF
>TRBJ1-6|TRBV5-1
CASSLLDRDYSPLHF
>TRBJ1-1|TRBV29-1
CSVRQGTGTEAFF
>TRBJ2-1|TRBV5-1
CASSFLGRSYNEQFF
>TRBJ2-7|TRBV7-2
CASSQTGSYEQYF
>TRBJ1-2|TRBV18
CASSSAGTGVGYTF
>TRBJ2-1|TRBV6-5
CASSSTGYNEQFF
>TRBJ2-5|TRBV19
CASSIRPDQETQYF
>TRBJ2-1|TRBV27
CASSLSGAEYEQFF
>TRBJ2-5|TRBV5-1
CASSRGEGRQETQYF
>TRBJ1-5|TRBV21-1
CASSTGTGSLNSNQPQHF
>TRBJ1-2|TRBV7-2
CASSLVDIYGYTF
>TRBJ1-5|TRBV4-1
CASSQGRPGQGNQPQHF
>TRBJ2-5|TRBV2
CATARDRGQETQYF
>TRBJ1-2|TRBV28
CASKDRGELNYGYTF
>TRBJ1-2|TRBV6-6
CASSYSKEDGYTF
>TRBJ1-1|TRBV30
CAWSVRVGQGEAFF
>TRBJ2-5|TRBV7-6
CASSPAPGPIQGETQYF
>TRBJ2-4|TRBV7-8
CASSLVGSQVLNIQYF
>TRBJ1-1|TRBV15
CATSRDYDSNTEAFF
>TRBJ2-1|TRBV19
CASSKKQGLNEQFF
>TRBJ2-3|TRBV9
CASSAAGHLGTDTQYF
>TRBJ1-6|TRBV6-5
CASSTSGGRAPLHF
>TRBJ2-4|TRBV5-6
CASSLGGTGVNIQYF
>TRBJ2-1|TRBV14
CASSQSWAIEQFF
>TRBJ2-5|TRBV2
CASSITGSQETQYF
>TRBJ1-3|TRBV5-1
CASSDPGQTGNTIYF
>TRBJ1-5|TRBV7-9
CASSLGQNNQPQHF
>TRBJ1-2|TRBV6-6
CASSYSGQGGGYTF
>TRBJ1-1|TRBV7-2
CASRYSRGSTEAFF
>TRBJ1-5|TRBV5-6
CASSFGQGDQPQHF
>TRBJ2-1|TRBV30
CALKGLAGQNEQFF
>TRBJ2-1|TRBV7-9
CSSSFPRDEQFF